The clone carrying this T cell receptor (beta chain) appeared a few times. Its specificity is unknown. TCRdb reprocessed the 5' RACE reads with MiXCR, giving one entry per CDR3 protein. In the table there are about 400,000 distinct CDR3 sequences, 6.2% of which are singletons. This entry comes from a study of T cells after yellow fever vaccination. Study-wide findings and caveats: The secondary response was weaker, and its peak arrived faster, on day 5 versus 15. Most clones from primary vaccination were detected again post-booster (just under 97% CD4, 88% CD8). Of the clonotypes, a small share occurred in both CD4 and CD8 compartments.

The CDR3 has 14 amino acids. Unmatched junction bases numbered 5, after V lost 4 bases and J lost 2 bases. Germline V gene sequence: CDR1 ENHRY, CDR2 SYGVKD. Sequencing was performed on PBMCs, taken 5 days after the yellow fever booster vaccination. The chain is built from TRBV10-3 and TRBJ2-7, with 7 positions matching TRBD2. This TCR was recovered from a man between 25 and 39 years old who received the YFV17D yellow fever vaccine. This chain's CDR3 is CAISVDGLAYEQYF. The DNA for the CDR3 is TGTGCCATCAGTGTGGATGGACTAGCCTACGAGCAGTACTTC.